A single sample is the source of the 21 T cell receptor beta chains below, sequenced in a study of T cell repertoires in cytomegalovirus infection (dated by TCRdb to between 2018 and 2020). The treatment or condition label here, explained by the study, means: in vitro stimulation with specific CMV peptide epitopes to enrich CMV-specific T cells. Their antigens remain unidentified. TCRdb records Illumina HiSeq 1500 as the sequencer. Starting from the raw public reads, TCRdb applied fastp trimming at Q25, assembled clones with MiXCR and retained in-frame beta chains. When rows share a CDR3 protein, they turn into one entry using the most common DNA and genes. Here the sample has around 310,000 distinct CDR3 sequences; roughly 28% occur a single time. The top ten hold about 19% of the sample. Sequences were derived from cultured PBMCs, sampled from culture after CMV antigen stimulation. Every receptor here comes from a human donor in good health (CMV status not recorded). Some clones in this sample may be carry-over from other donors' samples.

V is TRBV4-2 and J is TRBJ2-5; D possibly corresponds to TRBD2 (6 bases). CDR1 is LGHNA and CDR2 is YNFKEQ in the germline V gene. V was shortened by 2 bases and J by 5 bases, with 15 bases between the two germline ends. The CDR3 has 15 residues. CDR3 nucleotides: TGTGCCAGCAGCCAATCCGGAGGGGCGGGTGAGACCCAGTACTTC. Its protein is CASSQSGGAGETQYF.

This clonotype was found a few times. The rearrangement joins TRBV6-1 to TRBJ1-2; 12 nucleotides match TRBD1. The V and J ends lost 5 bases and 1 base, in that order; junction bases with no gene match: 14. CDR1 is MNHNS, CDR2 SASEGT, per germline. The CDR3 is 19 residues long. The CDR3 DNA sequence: TGTGCCAGCAGTCCCCGAGGAGGGGACAGGGGGCGATATAACTATGGCTACACCTTC. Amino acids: CASSPRGGDRGRYNYGYTF.

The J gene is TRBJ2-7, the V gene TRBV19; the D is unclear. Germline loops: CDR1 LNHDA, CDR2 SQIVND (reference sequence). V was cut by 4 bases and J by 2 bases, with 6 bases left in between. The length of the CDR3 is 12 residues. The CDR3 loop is CASSSEPYEQYF. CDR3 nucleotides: TGTGCCAGTAGTAGTGAACCCTACGAGCAGTACTTC.

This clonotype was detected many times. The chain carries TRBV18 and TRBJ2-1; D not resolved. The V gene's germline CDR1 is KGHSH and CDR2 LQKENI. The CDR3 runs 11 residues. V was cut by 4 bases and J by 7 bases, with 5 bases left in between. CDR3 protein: CASSQGNEQFF. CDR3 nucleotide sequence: TGTGCCAGCTCACAGGGAAATGAGCAGTTCTTC.

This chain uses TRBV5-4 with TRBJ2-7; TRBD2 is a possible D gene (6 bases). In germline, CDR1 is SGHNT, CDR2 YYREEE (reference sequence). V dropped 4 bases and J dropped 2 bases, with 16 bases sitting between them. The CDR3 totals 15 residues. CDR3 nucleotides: TGTGCCAGCAGCCCTGTTGGGGGGTTAACCTACGAGCAGTACTTC. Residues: CASSPVGGLTYEQYF.

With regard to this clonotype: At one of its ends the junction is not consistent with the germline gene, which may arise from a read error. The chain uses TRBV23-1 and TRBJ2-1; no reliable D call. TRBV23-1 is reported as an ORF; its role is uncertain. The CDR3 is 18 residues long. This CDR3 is CASSQSYKVVSTTNEQFF. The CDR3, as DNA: TGCGCCAGCAGCCAATCGTACAAGGTCGTTTCTACTACCAATGAGCAGTTCTTC.

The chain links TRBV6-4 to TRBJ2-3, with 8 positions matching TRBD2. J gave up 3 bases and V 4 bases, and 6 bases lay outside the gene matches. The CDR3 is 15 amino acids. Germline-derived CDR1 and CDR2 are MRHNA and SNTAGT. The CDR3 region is CASSVAGGGTDTQYF. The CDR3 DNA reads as TGTGCCAGCAGTGTGGCGGGAGGAGGGACAGATACGCAGTATTTT.

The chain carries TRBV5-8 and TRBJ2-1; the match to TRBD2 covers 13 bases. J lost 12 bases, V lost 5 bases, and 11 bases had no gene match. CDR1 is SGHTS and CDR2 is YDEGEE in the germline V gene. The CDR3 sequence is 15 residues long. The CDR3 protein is CASSPTSGGARGQFF. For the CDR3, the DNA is TGTGCCAGCAGTCCCACTAGCGGGGGGGCCCGGGGGCAGTTCTTC.

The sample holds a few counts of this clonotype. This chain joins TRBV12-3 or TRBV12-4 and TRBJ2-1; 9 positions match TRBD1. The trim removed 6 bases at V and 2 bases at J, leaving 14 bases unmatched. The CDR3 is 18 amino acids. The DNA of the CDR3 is TGTGCCAGCAGCCCCGGGACAGGGACAGCGGGACCCTACAATGAGCAGTTCTTC. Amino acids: CASSPGTGTAGPYNEQFF.

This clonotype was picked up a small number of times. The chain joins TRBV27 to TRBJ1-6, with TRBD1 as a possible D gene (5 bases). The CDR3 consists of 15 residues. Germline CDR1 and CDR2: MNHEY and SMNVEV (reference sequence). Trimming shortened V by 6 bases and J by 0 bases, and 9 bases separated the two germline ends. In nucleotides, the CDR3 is TGTGCCAGCAGACCAGGGCGCTCCTATAATTCACCCCTCCACTTT. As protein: CASRPGRSYNSPLHF.

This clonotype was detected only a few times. DNA for the CDR3: TGTGCCAGCAGGGAGGGAGTACGGTATGGCTACACCTTC. Protein: CASREGVRYGYTF. This sequence joins TRBV6-8 and TRBJ1-2; D gene ambiguous. Germline V gives CDR1 MNHGY, CDR2 SAAAGT. V was clipped by 6 bases and J by 5 bases, with 13 bases between them. The CDR3 has 13 amino acids.

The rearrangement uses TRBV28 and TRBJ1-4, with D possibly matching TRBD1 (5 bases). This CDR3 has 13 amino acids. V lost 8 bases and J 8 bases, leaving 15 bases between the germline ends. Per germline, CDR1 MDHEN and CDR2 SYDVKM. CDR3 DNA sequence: TGTGCCAGCTCCCGGGAACGGGGCGAAAAACTGTTTTTT. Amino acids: CASSRERGEKLFF.

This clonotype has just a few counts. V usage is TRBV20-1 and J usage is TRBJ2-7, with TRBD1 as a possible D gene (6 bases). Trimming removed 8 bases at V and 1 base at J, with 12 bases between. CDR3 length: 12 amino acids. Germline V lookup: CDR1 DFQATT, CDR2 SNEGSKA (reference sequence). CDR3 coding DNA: TGCAGTACGAGGGACATGTCCTACGAGCAGTACTTC. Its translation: CSTRDMSYEQYF.

CDR3 DNA sequence: TGTGCCAGCAGTGTGAGGGGTACTAATGAAAAACTGTTTTTT. This gives the protein CASSVRGTNEKLFF. The chain has TRBV2 and TRBJ1-4; D possibly corresponds to TRBD1 (5 bases). Germline lookup yields CDR1 SNHLY and CDR2 FYNNEI. This CDR3 is 14 amino acids long. The V end was cut by 4 bases, the J end by 2 bases, with 8 bases between.

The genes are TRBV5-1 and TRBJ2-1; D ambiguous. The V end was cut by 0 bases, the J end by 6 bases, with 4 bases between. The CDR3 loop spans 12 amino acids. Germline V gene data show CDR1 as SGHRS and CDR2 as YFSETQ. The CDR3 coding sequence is TGCGCCAGCAGCTTGGTCCTCAATGAGCAGTTCTTC. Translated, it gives CASSLVLNEQFF.

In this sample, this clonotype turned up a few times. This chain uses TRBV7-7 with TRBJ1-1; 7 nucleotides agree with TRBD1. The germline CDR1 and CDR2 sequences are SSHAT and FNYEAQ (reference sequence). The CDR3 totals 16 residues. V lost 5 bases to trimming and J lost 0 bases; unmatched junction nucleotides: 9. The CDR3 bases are TGTGCCAGCAGCCCCCGGGACAGCCGTATGAACACTGAAGCTTTCTTT. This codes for CASSPRDSRMNTEAFF.

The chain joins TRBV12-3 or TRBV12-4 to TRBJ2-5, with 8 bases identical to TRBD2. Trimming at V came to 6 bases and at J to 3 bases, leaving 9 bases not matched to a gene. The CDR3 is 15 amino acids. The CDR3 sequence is CASSQAGLAEETQYF. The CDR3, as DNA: TGTGCCAGCAGCCAGGCCGGACTAGCAGAAGAGACCCAGTACTTC.

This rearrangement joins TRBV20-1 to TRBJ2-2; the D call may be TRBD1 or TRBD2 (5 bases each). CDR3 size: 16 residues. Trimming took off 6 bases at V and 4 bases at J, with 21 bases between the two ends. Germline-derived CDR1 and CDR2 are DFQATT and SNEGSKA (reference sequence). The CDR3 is CSARITGTRGTGELFF. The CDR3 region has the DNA TGCAGTGCCCGTATCACGGGGACCCGCGGCACCGGGGAGCTGTTTTTT.

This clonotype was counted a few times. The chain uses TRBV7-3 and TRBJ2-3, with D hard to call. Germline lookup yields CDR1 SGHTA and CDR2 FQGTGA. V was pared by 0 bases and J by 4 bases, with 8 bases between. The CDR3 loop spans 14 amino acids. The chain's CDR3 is CASSLTPQPDTQYF. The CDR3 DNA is TGTGCCAGCAGCTTAACCCCTCAACCAGATACGCAGTATTTT.

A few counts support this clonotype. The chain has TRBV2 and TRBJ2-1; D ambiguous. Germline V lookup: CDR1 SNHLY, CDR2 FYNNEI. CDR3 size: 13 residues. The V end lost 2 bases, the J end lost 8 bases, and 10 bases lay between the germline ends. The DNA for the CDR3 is TGTGCCAGCAGTGAATACCTAGAGGATGAGCAGTTCTTC. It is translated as CASSEYLEDEQFF.

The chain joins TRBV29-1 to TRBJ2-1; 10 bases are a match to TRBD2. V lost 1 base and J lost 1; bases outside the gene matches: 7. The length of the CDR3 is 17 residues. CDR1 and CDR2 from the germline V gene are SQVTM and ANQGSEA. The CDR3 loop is CSVEGAGGGLSYNEQFF. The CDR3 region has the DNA TGCAGCGTTGAAGGAGCGGGGGGGGGCTTGTCCTACAATGAGCAGTTCTTC.